Listed here is a single T cell receptor (beta chain). The CDR3 totals 14 residues. Germline CDR1 SGHDT, CDR2 YYEEEE. V trimming: 2 bases; J trimming: 4 bases; junction bases outside the gene matches: 2. Data came from immunoSEQ multiplex PCR; TCRdb stores just in-frame clones and leaves some out. The data show about 40,000 clones, 85% to 90% seen once. The data stem from a study of T cell changes during pregnancy in multiple sclerosis. The origin of this receptor is a female donor with multiple sclerosis, enrolled in a pregnancy study. The genes are TRBV5-6 and TRBJ1-2; 10 bases line up with TRBD1. The sample was CD4+ T cells from peripheral blood mononuclear cells, taken in the first trimester of pregnancy. The CDR3 DNA sequence: TGTGCCAGCAGCTTAAGGGACAGGGGCTATGGCTACACCTTC. It yields the protein CASSLRDRGYGYTF.